This TCR beta chain originates from a study of shared clonotypes between healthy human individuals. This CDR3 has 13 residues. Germline CDR1 and CDR2: SGHTA and FQGNSA. Trimming removed 9 bases at V and 7 bases at J, with 18 bases between. Repertoires were generated with immunoSEQ multiplex PCR, while TCRdb's copy carries only in-frame clones and drops some. This sample carries under 2.5 million clones, 85% to 95% of them seen once, and the ten largest clones take approximately 0.41%. Those who donated, Caucasian adults without exception, all lived in Nashville, Tennessee. Splitting of CD4+ cells produced CD45RA+ naive and CD45RA-negative memory subsets.

The clonotype originates from a man aged 18 to 29 in good health. Some clones in this sample may be carry-over from other donors' samples. The sequencing input was naive CD4+ T cells from PBMCs. Subset indicated: CD45RA+ positively selected. The rearrangement links TRBV7-2 to TRBJ1-2, with TRBD1 as a possible D gene (6 bases). The CDR3 sequence: CASSTGGAGGYTF. The CDR3 bases are TGTGCCAGTAGTACTGGGGGCGCGGGTGGCTACACCTTC.